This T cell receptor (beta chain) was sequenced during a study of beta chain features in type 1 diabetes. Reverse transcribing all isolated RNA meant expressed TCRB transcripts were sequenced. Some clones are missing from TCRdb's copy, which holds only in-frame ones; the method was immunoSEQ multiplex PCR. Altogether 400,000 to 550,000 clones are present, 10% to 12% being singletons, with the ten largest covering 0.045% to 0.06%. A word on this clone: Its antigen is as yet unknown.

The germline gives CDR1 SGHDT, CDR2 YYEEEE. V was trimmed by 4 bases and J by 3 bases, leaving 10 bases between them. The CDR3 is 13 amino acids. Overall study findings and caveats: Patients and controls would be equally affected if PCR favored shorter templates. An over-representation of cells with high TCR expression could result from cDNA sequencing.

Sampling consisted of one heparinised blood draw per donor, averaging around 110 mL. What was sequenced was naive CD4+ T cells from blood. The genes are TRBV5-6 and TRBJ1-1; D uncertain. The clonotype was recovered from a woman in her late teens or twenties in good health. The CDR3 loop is CASSPSWDTEAFF. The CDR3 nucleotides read TGTGCCAGCAGCCCATCATGGGACACTGAAGCTTTCTTT.